The 8 T cell receptor beta chains given below trace back to one sample, sequenced in a study of blood T cells in healthy people across ages. Combining a sample-barcoded 5' primer with a J-beta primer mix, a second PCR ran for roughly 6 to 12 cycles. From the 5' RACE reads, TCRdb called clonotypes with MiXCR, one entry per CDR3 protein. The sample consists of about 1.8 million distinct CDR3 sequences, 49% of them appearing once. The source material was blood. These receptors all stem from a woman in her thirties or forties in good health.

The rearrangement links TRBV5-1 to TRBJ2-3; D is perhaps TRBD1 (6 bases). V lost 2 bases and J lost 2, with 12 bases in between. CDR3 length: 15 amino acids. The germline CDR1 and CDR2 sequences are SGHRS and YFSETQ. The CDR3 DNA reads TGCGCCAGCAGCTTCTGGGGACAACACACAGATACGCAGTATTTT. Protein: CASSFWGQHTDTQYF. The complete variable domain, with remaining parts taken from reference TRBV5-1 and TRBJ2-3, reads KAGVTQTPRYLIKTRGQQVTLSCSPISGHRSVSWYQQTPGQGLQFLFEYFSETQRNKGNFPGRFSGRQFSNSRSEMNVSTLELGDSALYLCASSFWGQHTDTQYFGPGTRLTVL.

The chain employs TRBV29-1 and TRBJ1-4, with 12 bases lining up with TRBD1. CDR1 is SQVTM, CDR2 ANQGSEA, per germline. The CDR3 totals 15 residues. After removal of 7 bases from V and 8 bases from J, the junction contained 11 bases not matched to a gene. The CDR3 bases are TGCAGCGCATCAGGGGGGGACAGGGGGCGAGAAAAACTGTTTTTT. Encoded protein: CSASGGDRGREKLFF.

This clonotype appeared a few times. This chain connects TRBV9 to TRBJ2-3; tentative D call: TRBD2 (6 bases). V lost 4 bases and J lost 1, with 13 bases in between. Germline loops: CDR1 SGDLS, CDR2 YYNGEE. The CDR3 contains 15 residues. CDR3 sequence (DNA): TGTGCCAGCAGCAAAGGGACTTCAGGCACAGATACGCAGTATTTT. This gives the protein CASSKGTSGTDTQYF.

V usage is TRBV7-2 and J usage is TRBJ2-7, with 9 bases fitting TRBD2. V shed 5 bases, J shed 7 bases, and the junction held 18 bases outside the gene matches. CDR3 size: 17 residues. In germline, CDR1 is SGHTA, CDR2 FQGNSA. The CDR3 sequence: CASSPRHSGGRDYEQYF. The CDR3 bases are TGTGCCAGCAGCCCCCGGCACAGCGGGGGGCGGGACTATGAGCAGTACTTC.

This chain uses TRBV7-9 with TRBJ2-7; 11 bases agree with TRBD1. The end of the DNA fits TRBJ2-5 better, so the J call may be wrong. CDR1 and CDR2 (germline): SEHNR, FQNEAQ (reference sequence). CDR3 size: 14 residues. The CDR3: CASRTGTGGETQYF. CDR3 nucleotide sequence: TGTGCCAGCAGAACCGGGACAGGGGGAGAGACCCAGTACTTC.

The rearrangement uses TRBV2 and TRBJ2-5; D is unresolved. Germline V lookup: CDR1 SNHLY, CDR2 FYNNEI. The CDR3 has 14 amino acids. V was clipped by 0 bases and J by 4 bases, with 9 bases between them. For the CDR3, the DNA is TGTGCCAGCAGTGAAGCCCCTGAATTAGAGACCCAGTACTTC. The encoded protein is CASSEAPELETQYF.

Here the CDR3 DNA reads TGTGCCAGCAGCTTCCCCCGGGGCGGGGAAGCTTTCTTT. Its translation is CASSFPRGGEAFF. The chain uses TRBV3-1 and TRBJ1-1, with TRBD1 as a possible D gene (5 bases). Trimming took off 5 bases at V and 8 bases at J, with 15 bases between the two ends. The germline gives CDR1 LGHDT, CDR2 YNNKEL (reference sequence). The CDR3 has 13 amino acids.

J is TRBJ1-5 and V is TRBV7-9; D is unresolved. V lost 5 bases, J lost 4 bases, and 9 bases lay in between. The germline gives CDR1 SEHNR, CDR2 FQNEAQ (reference sequence). The CDR3 runs 13 residues. CDR3 DNA: TGTGCCAGCAGCGCGACGGATAATCAGCCCCAGCATTTT. This sequence encodes CASSATDNQPQHF.